These 23 T cell receptor beta chains came from one sample sequenced in a study of OX40 agonist ivuxolimab in advanced cancers. The method was immunoSEQ multiplex PCR; TCRdb's version includes in-frame clones alone and lacks a portion of them. Among nearly 90,000 clones listed, approximately 90% were seen once. The material was CD4+ or CD8+ T cells sorted from blood, obtained in a trial of the OX40 agonist ivuxolimab. These receptors were obtained from an adult with an advanced solid tumor such as melanoma, head and neck, liver or kidney cancer.

The chain combines TRBV7-2 with TRBJ1-2; D might be TRBD1 (5 bases). V was trimmed by 0 bases and J by 4 bases, leaving 9 bases between them. Looked up from germline, CDR1 is SGHTA and CDR2 is FQGNSA. The CDR3 runs to 14 residues. The CDR3 reads CASSLAQGGYGYTF. CDR3 in DNA: TGTGCCAGCAGCTTAGCGCAGGGTGGCTATGGCTACACCTTC.

In its sample, this clone was seen once. The rearrangement links TRBV7-9 to TRBJ1-1, with a tentative D call TRBD1 (5 bases). The CDR3 is 15 residues long. V was clipped by 5 bases and J by 8 bases, with 21 bases between them. The germline CDR1 and CDR2 sequences are SEHNR and FQNEAQ (reference sequence). The CDR3 bases are TGTGCCAGCAGCGAAAACAAACCGGGACGGGACGAAGCTTTCTTT. It translates to CASSENKPGRDEAFF.

The chain employs TRBV7-9 and TRBJ1-1, with D maybe TRBD1 (6 bases). V was pared by 2 bases and J by 4 bases, with 23 bases between. The CDR3 has 18 amino acids. Germline V gene lookup returns CDR1 SEHNR and CDR2 FQNEAQ (reference sequence). The CDR3: CASSLTRDTLPLGTEAFF. The CDR3 DNA sequence: TGTGCCAGCAGCTTAACCCGGGACACGCTACCGCTGGGCACTGAAGCTTTCTTT.

The rearrangement joins TRBV7-3 to TRBJ1-2, with D possibly matching TRBD1 (6 bases). Trimming took off 4 bases at V and 4 bases at J, with 16 bases between the two ends. In germline, CDR1 is SGHTA, CDR2 FQGTGA. CDR3 length: 15 residues. CDR3 in DNA: TGTGCCAGCAGCTCCCAACCGACAGGTCTCTATGGCTACACCTTC. This gives the protein CASSSQPTGLYGYTF.

The gene calls are TRBV18 and TRBJ1-1; no reliable D call. The CDR3 extends over 12 amino acids. V was shortened by 4 bases and J by 11 bases, with 14 bases between the two germline ends. The germline V gene has CDR1 KGHSH and CDR2 LQKENI. CDR3 sequence reads: CASSHTDRSAFF. In DNA form, the CDR3 reads TGTGCCAGCTCACACACGGACCGATCGGCTTTCTTT. The full variable domain, in which reference TRBV18 and TRBJ1-1 provide the parts outside the CDR3, is NAGVMQNPRHLVRRRGQEARLRCSPMKGHSHVYWYRQLPEEGLKFMVYLQKENIIDESGMPKERFSAEFPKEGPSILRIQQVVRGDSAAYFCASSHTDRSAFFGQGTRLTVV.

This rearrangement joins TRBV5-4 to TRBJ2-5; 12 bases agree with TRBD1. The CDR3 totals 16 residues. Trimming took 4 bases from V and 5 from J; bases not matched to a gene: 9. Germline V gene lookup returns CDR1 SGHNT and CDR2 YYREEE (reference sequence). The CDR3 bases are TGTGCCAGCAGCACCCGGGACAGGGGGCGCAGGGAGACCCAGTACTTC. Its translation: CASSTRDRGRRETQYF.

The chain has TRBV5-6 and TRBJ2-2; 8 positions agree with TRBD1. Unmatched junction bases numbered 12, after V lost 4 bases and J lost 7 bases. Germline loops: CDR1 SGHDT, CDR2 YYEEEE. CDR3 size: 16 residues. The CDR3 is CASSGGQGIGIGELFF. The CDR3 DNA follows: TGTGCCAGCAGCGGAGGACAGGGCATTGGCATCGGGGAGCTGTTTTTT.

The chain uses TRBV30 and TRBJ1-2; weak D call: TRBD1 (5 bases). CDR3 length: 13 residues. Germline values: CDR1 GTSNPN, CDR2 SVGIG (reference sequence). V was cut by 5 bases and J by 8 bases, with 18 bases left in between. The CDR3 protein is CAWGPRGTRGYTF. CDR3 bases: TGTGCCTGGGGCCCCAGAGGGACGAGGGGCTACACCTTC.

The CDR3 nucleotides read TGTGCCAGCAGTTTACAGGGGTATAATTCACCCCTCCACTTT. Its translation is CASSLQGYNSPLHF. The chain employs TRBV2 and TRBJ1-6, with TRBD1 matching over 7 bases. The germline CDR1 and CDR2 sequences are SNHLY and FYNNEI. The CDR3 totals 14 residues. Trimming cost V 5 bases and J 4 bases; bases outside gene matches: 2.

This clone was recorded a few times. The chain links TRBV6-5 to TRBJ1-1; D gene unclear. The ends were cut back, 5 bases at V and 5 bases at J, with 12 bases in the middle. This CDR3 is built from 13 residues. CDR1 and CDR2 (germline): MNHEY, SVGAGI. CDR3 sequence (DNA): TGTGCCAGCAGTCCCGACCTGGGGACTGAAGCTTTCTTT. Translating gives CASSPDLGTEAFF.

This clone occurred once. The CDR3 nucleotides read TGTGCCAGCGGGCCTACTCTTCCAGATACGCAGTATTTT. This sequence encodes CASGPTLPDTQYF. This chain links TRBV5-4 with TRBJ2-3, with unresolved D. V was clipped by 7 bases and J by 4 bases, with 13 bases between them. The CDR3 has 13 amino acids. From germline, CDR1 is SGHNT and CDR2 YYREEE (reference sequence).

The chain uses TRBV6-5 and TRBJ2-2; 8 bases match TRBD1. J lost 5 bases, V lost 6 bases, and 5 bases had no gene match. CDR3 length: 14 amino acids. Germline V CDR1 and CDR2: MNHEY, SVGAGI. In nucleotides, the CDR3 is TGTGCCAGCAGATCGGACAGGGTGACCGGGGAGCTGTTTTTT. Its protein is CASRSDRVTGELFF.

The chain couples TRBV9 to TRBJ2-7; unclear D gene. The germline V gene encodes CDR1 SGDLS and CDR2 YYNGEE. The CDR3 consists of 13 residues. V was shortened by 2 bases and J by 0 bases, with 6 bases between the two germline ends. The CDR3 DNA reads as TGTGCCAGCAGCGTCTCCTACTCCTACGAGCAGTACTTC. It codes for CASSVSYSYEQYF.

The chain recombines TRBV7-8 with TRBJ2-7; 11 bases match TRBD1. CDR1 SGHVS and CDR2 FQNEAQ come from the germline V gene. The CDR3 extends over 14 amino acids. V lost 5 bases and J lost 5; bases outside the gene matches: 5. The CDR3 coding sequence is TGTGCCAGCAGCCTCCGGGACAGGGGGGACGAGCAGTACTTC. Its protein is CASSLRDRGDEQYF.

The gene calls are TRBV7-2 and TRBJ2-5, with D perhaps being TRBD1 or TRBD2 (6 bases each). V lost 2 bases and J lost 5, with 12 bases in between. CDR1 and CDR2 (germline): SGHTA, FQGNSA. The CDR3 spans 14 residues. CDR3 nucleotides: TGTGCCAGCAGCTTATTAGGGGGGCAGGAGACCCAGTACTTC. Amino acid sequence: CASSLLGGQETQYF. Variable domain in full (rest from reference TRBV7-2 and TRBJ2-5): GAGVSQSPSNKVTEKGKDVELRCDPISGHTALYWYRQSLGQGLEFLIYFQGNSAPDKSGLPSDRFSAERTGGSVSTLTIQRTQQEDSAVYLCASSLLGGQETQYFGPGTRLLVL.

The V and J genes are TRBV11-2 and TRBJ1-5; 7 bases are a match to TRBD1. Germline CDR1 is SGHAT and CDR2 is FQNNGV. The CDR3 length is 16 residues. The V and J ends lost 5 bases and 0 bases, in that order; junction bases with no gene match: 7. The CDR3 loop reads CASSPDRAYSNQPQHF. CDR3 nucleotides: TGTGCCAGCAGCCCTGACAGGGCATATAGCAATCAGCCCCAGCATTTT. The entire variable domain, with the rest obtained from reference TRBV11-2 and TRBJ1-5, is as follows: EAGVAQSPRYKIIEKRQSVAFWCNPISGHATLYWYQQILGQGPKLLIQFQNNGVVDDSQLPKDRFSAERLKGVDSTLKIQPAKLEDSAVYLCASSPDRAYSNQPQHFGDGTRLSIL.

This clone was counted a single time. The genes are TRBV19 and TRBJ1-4, with D possibly TRBD1 on 6 matching bases. The CDR3 totals 16 residues. Germline V gene data show CDR1 as LNHDA and CDR2 as SQIVND (reference sequence). V dropped 6 bases and J dropped 7 bases, with 21 bases sitting between them. The DNA for the CDR3 is TGTGCCAGTAGCCTCATGTCGGGGGGCGCAGGTGAAAAACTGTTTTTT. Protein: CASSLMSGGAGEKLFF.

This sequence joins TRBV4-3 and TRBJ2-7; TRBD2 agrees at 11 bases. The germline gives CDR1 LGHNA, CDR2 YSLEER. V dropped 1 base and J dropped 6; count of bases not matched to a gene: 11. The CDR3 is 17 residues long. The CDR3 DNA reads as TGCGCCAGCAGCCAAGGAAGGTCACTAGCGGGAGTTTCCGAGCAGTACTTC. This encodes CASSQGRSLAGVSEQYF.

This clone was counted only a few times. The rearrangement joins TRBV5-1 to TRBJ1-6, with 8 bases that match TRBD1. The CDR3 has 14 amino acids. CDR1 is SGHRS and CDR2 is YFSETQ in the germline V gene. The trim removed 2 bases at V and 5 bases at J, leaving 0 bases unmatched. The CDR3 nucleotides read TGCGCCAGCAGCTTACAGGGGGATAATTCACCCCTCCACTTT. Protein product: CASSLQGDNSPLHF.

The chain uses TRBV10-1 and TRBJ1-1, with a weak D call TRBD1 (5 bases). The CDR3 loop spans 13 amino acids. Trimming shortened V by 5 bases and J by 4 bases, and 11 bases separated the two germline ends. Germline assignment: CDR1 WNHNN and CDR2 SYGVQD (reference sequence). DNA of the CDR3: TGCGCCAGCAGTCGGGGGGGGTCCACTGAAGCTTTCTTT. Translated: CASSRGGSTEAFF.

The chain uses TRBV6-1 and TRBJ1-5; 9 bases align to TRBD1. After removal of 7 bases from V and 10 bases from J, the junction contained 11 bases not matched to a gene. This CDR3 has 14 residues. Germline V gives CDR1 MNHNS, CDR2 SASEGT. CDR3 nucleotide sequence: TGTGCCAGCACAAGGGACAGGGTCAAGGGTCCCCAGCATTTT. Translating gives CASTRDRVKGPQHF.

The CDR3 nucleotides read TGCGCCAGCAGCTCTTCTAGCGGGCCCCAGGAGCAGTACTTC. Translation gives CASSSSSGPQEQYF. This sequence joins TRBV5-1 and TRBJ2-7; 8 bases line up with TRBD2. Germline V lookup: CDR1 SGHRS, CDR2 YFSETQ. This CDR3 contains 14 residues. The ends lost 3 bases at V and 7 bases at J; junction bases unmatched: 9. Together with reference TRBV5-1 and TRBJ2-7, the CDR3 gives the full variable domain: KAGVTQTPRYLIKTRGQQVTLSCSPISGHRSVSWYQQTPGQGLQFLFEYFSETQRNKGNFPGRFSGRQFSNSRSEMNVSTLELGDSALYLCASSSSSGPQEQYFGPGTRLTVT.

This chain connects TRBV18 to TRBJ2-7; 15 bases agree with TRBD2. The length of the CDR3 is 17 residues. Germline V gene data show CDR1 as KGHSH and CDR2 as LQKENI. V shed 3 bases, J shed 2 bases, and the junction held 5 bases outside the gene matches. This CDR3 reads CASSPPGLAGGPYEQYF. CDR3 bases: TGTGCCAGCTCACCTCCGGGACTAGCGGGGGGACCCTACGAGCAGTACTTC.